Below are 25 T cell receptor beta chains sequenced from a single sample in a study of cytomegalovirus exposure and HLA in healthy donors. Amplification used 60 Vbeta primers and 13 Jbeta primers. The table came from immunoSEQ multiplex PCR; TCRdb's copy has only in-frame clones and leaves some out. The sample lists some 110,000 clones, 74% occurring once. The source material was PBMCs. All receptors derive from a man aged 30 to 45 in good health and CMV-seropositive.

This clone was observed at least ten times. V usage is TRBV19 and J usage is TRBJ1-2, with unresolved D. CDR1 and CDR2 from the germline V gene are LNHDA and SQIVND (reference sequence). CDR3 size: 13 residues. Trimming shortened V by 6 bases and J by 6 bases, and 14 bases separated the two germline ends. In DNA form, the CDR3 reads TGTGCCAGTAGCCCCTTTTTTCAGGATGGCTACACCTTC. Translating gives CASSPFFQDGYTF.

This sequence joins TRBV7-6 and TRBJ2-3; 7 bases map to TRBD1. CDR3 length: 13 amino acids. From germline, CDR1 is SGHVS and CDR2 FNYEAQ. With V trimmed by 5 bases and J by 9 bases, 8 bases remained unmatched. Written as DNA, the CDR3 is TGTGCCAGCAGCGCTGACAGGGTCGGGACGCAGTATTTT. Its translation: CASSADRVGTQYF.

This clone was found once. The chain combines TRBV19 with TRBJ1-5, with 10 bases matching TRBD1. V shed 5 bases and J 2 bases; nucleotides not matched to a gene: 9. This CDR3 is built from 17 residues. The germline gives CDR1 LNHDA, CDR2 SQIVND (reference sequence). The CDR3 sequence: CASSAGWGTGGNQPQHF. DNA for the CDR3: TGTGCCAGTAGTGCCGGTTGGGGGACAGGGGGCAATCAGCCCCAGCATTTT. The whole variable domain, filled in from reference TRBV19 and TRBJ1-5, reads DGGITQSPKYLFRKEGQNVTLSCEQNLNHDAMYWYRQDPGQGLRLIYYSQIVNDFQKGDIAEGYSVSREKKESFPLTVTSAQKNPTAFYLCASSAGWGTGGNQPQHFGDGTRLSIL.

Here the CDR3 reads CASSAVRGMADTQYF. CDR3 sequence (DNA): TGTGCCAGCAGCGCCGTGCGGGGTATGGCAGATACGCAGTATTTT. This chain joins TRBV7-2 and TRBJ2-3; D might be TRBD2 (6 bases). Looked up from germline, CDR1 is SGHTA and CDR2 is FQGNSA. Trimming took off 5 bases at V and 4 bases at J, with 16 bases between the two ends. The CDR3 totals 15 residues.

This clone was observed a handful of times. The chain has TRBV6-1 and TRBJ1-1, with TRBD1 matching 7 bases. With 7 bases clipped from V and 4 bases from J, the junction kept 6 bases outside the gene matches. This CDR3 spans 13 amino acids. The germline gives CDR1 MNHNS, CDR2 SASEGT. CDR3 DNA: TGTGCCAGCACCGTGACAGGGTTCACTGAAGCTTTCTTT. This sequence encodes CASTVTGFTEAFF.

The chain links TRBV5-5 to TRBJ1-2; tentatively, D is TRBD1 (6 bases). CDR1 and CDR2 (germline): SGHKS, YYEKEE (reference sequence). V lost 2 bases and J lost 0, with 17 bases in between. There are 17 residues in the CDR3. CDR3 amino acids: CASSFGTSLVSNYGYTF. In DNA form, the CDR3 reads TGTGCCAGCAGCTTTGGGACATCCTTAGTCTCTAACTATGGCTACACCTTC.

The V call is TRBV5-1, the J call TRBJ2-5; 11 nucleotides agree with TRBD2. V trimming: 7 bases; J trimming: 2 bases; junction bases outside the gene matches: 10. Germline CDR1 SGHRS, CDR2 YFSETQ. The CDR3 consists of 16 residues. CDR3 loop: CASCLSGGAGQETQYF. CDR3 bases: TGCGCCAGCTGTCTTAGCGGGGGGGCTGGGCAAGAGACCCAGTACTTC. Filled out from reference TRBV5-1 and TRBJ2-5, the complete variable domain reads KAGVTQTPRYLIKTRGQQVTLSCSPISGHRSVSWYQQTPGQGLQFLFEYFSETQRNKGNFPGRFSGRQFSNSRSEMNVSTLELGDSALYLCASCLSGGAGQETQYFGPGTRLLVL.

This rearrangement joins TRBV6-1 to TRBJ1-2; weak D call: TRBD1 (6 bases). Germline V gives CDR1 MNHNS, CDR2 SASEGT. The CDR3 runs 12 residues. V was pared by 9 bases and J by 7 bases, with 15 bases between. This chain's CDR3 is CASSGQRRGYTF. DNA for the CDR3: TGTGCCAGTTCGGGACAACGGCGTGGCTACACCTTC.

DNA of the CDR3: TGCGCCAGCAGTGCTGCCGGGACAGGGGACACTGAAGCTTTCTTT. Amino acid sequence: CASSAAGTGDTEAFF. The V call is TRBV10-1, the J call TRBJ1-1; the match to TRBD1 covers 10 bases. J gave up 3 bases and V 4 bases, and 5 bases lay outside the gene matches. CDR1 is WNHNN, CDR2 SYGVQD, per germline (reference sequence). There are 15 residues in the CDR3.

V gene TRBV20-1 combines with J gene TRBJ2-7; possible D gene TRBD1, 6 bases. CDR1 and CDR2 (germline): DFQATT, SNEGSKA (reference sequence). Trimming removed 7 bases from V and 3 bases from J, with 10 bases in between. The CDR3 runs 11 residues. CDR3: CSGWGRYEQYF. CDR3 in DNA: TGCAGTGGCTGGGGGCGCTACGAGCAGTACTTC.

This clone appeared once. The J gene is TRBJ2-5, the V gene TRBV7-8, with D unclear. The closer fit of TRBJ2-7 to the DNA end suggests the J call may be wrong. The CDR3 runs to 13 residues. Germline V gene data show CDR1 as SGHVS and CDR2 as FQNEAQ. CDR3 in DNA: TGTGCCAGCAGCTTAAAACAGCCCAACGAGCAGTACTTC. It encodes CASSLKQPNEQYF.

The V gene is TRBV7-7, the J gene TRBJ2-1, with TRBD2 matching over 8 bases. The germline CDR1 and CDR2 sequences are SSHAT and FNYEAQ (reference sequence). Losses at the gene ends were 3 bases for V and 4 bases for J; bases not matched to a gene: 5. This CDR3 has 15 residues. The CDR3, as DNA: TGTGCCAGCAGCTTCTCCCTAGCGGGTTACAATGAGCAGTTCTTC. Its translation is CASSFSLAGYNEQFF.

This clone came up once. The chain combines TRBV15 with TRBJ1-2; TRBD1 aligns across 7 bases. Trimming removed 3 bases from V and 2 bases from J; junction bases left unmatched: 6. Germline values: CDR1 LNHNV, CDR2 YYDKDF (reference sequence). This CDR3 has 15 residues. CDR3 sequence: CATSRIPDRNYGYTF. CDR3 nucleotides: TGTGCCACCAGCAGGATCCCGGACAGGAACTATGGCTACACCTTC.

The V call is TRBV27, the J call TRBJ2-5, with D tentatively TRBD1 (6 bases). Per the germline V gene, CDR1 is MNHEY and CDR2 is SMNVEV (reference sequence). With 8 bases removed from V and 4 bases from J, the gap between germline ends came to 20 bases. This CDR3 has 15 amino acids. CDR3 sequence: CASGIITGPAETQYF. In DNA, the CDR3 is TGTGCCAGCGGCATTATCACAGGGCCGGCAGAGACCCAGTACTTC.

About this clone: The germline gene is not matched at one end of the junction; a read error may be the cause. Other nucleotide sequences from this sample produce the same CDR3. V and J are TRBV7-6 and TRBJ1-4; 8 bases fit TRBD1. The CDR3 spans 18 residues. Germline values: CDR1 SGHVS, CDR2 FNYEAQ. The CDR3 reads CASSLAFARGPSNEKLFF. The DNA for the CDR3 is TGTGCCAGCAGCCTAGCGTTTGCCAGGGGGCCATCTAATGAAAAACTGTTTTTT.

The genes are TRBV6-5 and TRBJ1-5; a possible D gene is TRBD1 (6 bases). V lost 5 bases and J 3 bases, leaving 11 bases between the germline ends. Germline CDR1 is MNHEY and CDR2 is SVGAGI. This CDR3 is 14 amino acids long. The CDR3 DNA reads as TGTGCCAGCAGTCAGGACAGTTACAATCAGCCCCAGCATTTT. This gives the protein CASSQDSYNQPQHF.

CDR3 amino acids: CASSQATGGITGELFF. Written as DNA, the CDR3 is TGCGCCAGCAGCCAGGCGACAGGGGGCATCACCGGGGAGCTGTTTTTT. The chain recombines TRBV4-1 with TRBJ2-2; 10 positions match TRBD1. J was trimmed by 4 bases and V by 3 bases; bases with no gene match: 5. This CDR3 comprises 16 residues. CDR1 and CDR2 from the germline V gene are MGHRA and YSYEKL.

This clone was detected once. The chain uses TRBV19 and TRBJ2-2; 7 nucleotides agree with TRBD1. The CDR3 consists of 12 residues. Germline values: CDR1 LNHDA, CDR2 SQIVND (reference sequence). Trimming at V came to 9 bases and at J to 6 bases, leaving 4 bases not matched to a gene. The DNA of the CDR3 is TGTGCCAGCTTGACAGGGCCCGGGGAGCTGTTTTTT. This codes for CASLTGPGELFF.

This clone was observed once. The chain employs TRBV2 and TRBJ1-4; D is undetermined. The CDR3 spans 12 residues. Germline-derived CDR1 and CDR2 are SNHLY and FYNNEI. Trimming removed 2 bases at V and 17 bases at J, with 15 bases between. CDR3 region: CASSESAGHGFF. The CDR3 region has the DNA TGTGCCAGCAGTGAATCGGCGGGCCACGGTTTTTTT.

V and J are TRBV18 and TRBJ1-6; 9 bases line up with TRBD1. The V and J ends lost 6 bases and 2 bases, in that order; junction bases with no gene match: 5. CDR3 length: 16 residues. Germline V CDR1 and CDR2: KGHSH, LQKENI. The CDR3 spells CASSLGQGAYNSPLHF. The CDR3 nucleotides read TGTGCCAGCTCCCTGGGACAGGGAGCCTATAATTCACCCCTCCACTTT.

The chain has TRBV5-1 and TRBJ2-3; the D gene is possibly TRBD2 (7 bases). CDR1 is SGHRS and CDR2 is YFSETQ in the germline V gene. The V and J ends lost 2 bases and 4 bases respectively, with 14 bases between them. The length of the CDR3 is 15 residues. The CDR3 reads CASSLGGGAADTQYF. The CDR3 DNA sequence: TGCGCCAGCAGCTTAGGTGGGGGGGCCGCAGATACGCAGTATTTT.

This clone was seen a few times. The chain has TRBV5-1 and TRBJ2-3, with unresolved D. Germline CDR1 SGHRS, CDR2 YFSETQ. The CDR3 contains 13 residues. Trimming removed 0 bases at V and 8 bases at J, with 10 bases between. As DNA, the CDR3 is TGCGCCAGCAGCTTGGAGCCTTCAGGTACGCAGTATTTT. This encodes CASSLEPSGTQYF.

The rearrangement links TRBV9 to TRBJ1-3; weak D call: TRBD1 (5 bases). The CDR3 extends over 15 amino acids. Deletions cut 4 bases from V and 2 bases from J, with 13 bases between. Germline loops: CDR1 SGDLS, CDR2 YYNGEE. The CDR3 loop is CASSPPQGTGNTIYF. DNA of the CDR3: TGTGCCAGCAGCCCCCCTCAGGGTACTGGAAACACCATATATTTT.

This clone was counted between two and nine times. The CDR3 loop reads CSVAVTNEKLFF. The CDR3 DNA follows: TGCAGCGTTGCAGTGACTAATGAAAAACTGTTTTTT. V is TRBV29-1 and J is TRBJ1-4; D not resolved. In germline, CDR1 is SQVTM, CDR2 ANQGSEA. Trimming left V 4 bases short and J 2 bases short, with 5 bases between. The CDR3 runs to 12 residues.

This rearrangement joins TRBV27 to TRBJ1-2, with D perhaps matching TRBD1 (5 bases). CDR3 length: 13 amino acids. Germline loops: CDR1 MNHEY, CDR2 SMNVEV (reference sequence). Deletions cut 6 bases from V and 4 bases from J, with 12 bases between. CDR3 bases: TGTGCCAGCAGATCCGGGGGGGTCTATGGCTACACCTTC. Protein: CASRSGGVYGYTF.